The clone carrying this TCR beta chain was seen at least ten times. Antigen: not known. This sample was taken from a study of early T cells in non-severe SARS-CoV-2 infection. One entry per CDR3 protein results from TCRdb running MiXCR on the 5' RACE reads. The sample shows 85,000 to 90,000 distinct CDR3 sequences, about 15% of them seen only once. Study observations and caveats: The study's VDJdb matching favored anti-spike CD8 responses and missed private and CD4 specificities.

This CDR3 has 16 residues. From germline, CDR1 is KGHSH and CDR2 LQKENI. The ends were cut back, 6 bases at V and 1 base at J, with 17 bases in the middle. The sample consisted of whole blood. The chain has TRBV18 and TRBJ2-3; D remains ambiguous. The receptor comes from an adult who was a healthcare worker with PCR-confirmed SARS-CoV-2 infection or an uninfected control (not recorded which). This CDR3 is CASSRDAPGGTDTQYF. DNA of the CDR3: TGTGCCAGCTCTCGCGACGCCCCCGGTGGCACAGATACGCAGTATTTT.